Below, 20 T cell receptor beta chains from the same sample are listed, as sequenced in a study of regulatory T cells in long-lasting Graves disease. As for time point: newly diagnosed GD, antithyroid drugs for less than 3 months. From RNA extracted from PBMCs, the TCR library was made. With iRepertoire HTBI primers and Arm-PCR of CDR3 regions, TCR beta libraries were built. MiXCR was run by TCRdb on the multiplex PCR reads, yielding one entry per CDR3 protein. The sample includes hundreds of thousands of distinct CDR3 sequences, about 16% of them seen just once. This sample was also put to use in a study of T cells in Graves' hyperthyroidism and ophthalmopathy.

The sample in question was peripheral blood mononuclear cells (PBMCs), obtained at new diagnosis, from a patient treated with antithyroid drugs. These receptors were collected from a woman in her 30s with Graves disease.

This clonotype has ten or more counts. This chain links TRBV7-2 with TRBJ2-7; D unresolved. The V and J ends lost 1 base and 1 base respectively, with 5 bases between them. This CDR3 has 13 amino acids. Germline CDR1 and CDR2: SGHTA and FQGNSA. The CDR3 here is CASSLVISYEQYF. CDR3 bases: TGTGCCAGCAGCTTAGTTATATCCTACGAGCAGTACTTC.

This clonotype has only a few counts. The chain has TRBV9 and TRBJ2-3; D perhaps matches TRBD1 (6 bases). This CDR3 has 15 residues. Germline V gene data show CDR1 as SGDLS and CDR2 as YYNGEE. V was pared by 1 base and J by 0 bases, with 9 bases between. The CDR3 loop reads CASSVQGYSTDTQYF. The CDR3 nucleotides are TGTGCCAGCAGCGTACAGGGGTATAGCACAGATACGCAGTATTTT. The full variable domain, in which reference TRBV9 and TRBJ2-3 provide the parts outside the CDR3, is DSGVTQTPKHLITATGQRVTLRCSPRSGDLSVYWYQQSLDQGLQFLIQYYNGEERAKGNILERFSAQQFPDLHSELNLSSLELGDSALYFCASSVQGYSTDTQYFGPGTRLTVL.

A word on this clonotype: This clone may be a read error of a much larger clone one base away. V usage is TRBV3-1 and J usage is TRBJ2-7, with 7 bases that match TRBD1. Germline V gene sequence: CDR1 LGHDT, CDR2 YNNKEL (reference sequence). This CDR3 has 15 amino acids. The CDR3 nucleotides are TGTGCCAGCAGCCTGAAGGACAGGTTCACCTACGAGCAGCACTTC. Translated: CASSLKDRFTYEQHF.

This clonotype was recorded many times. The V and J genes are TRBV20-1 and TRBJ1-6, with no clear D. This CDR3 is 12 amino acids long. Germline V CDR1 and CDR2: DFQATT, SNEGSKA (reference sequence). V lost 0 bases and J lost 10, with 7 bases in between. CDR3 bases: TGCAGTGCTAGAGACCTGGGATCACCCCTCCACTTT. Translated: CSARDLGSPLHF.

This clonotype was counted many times. The rearrangement links TRBV28 to TRBJ2-7; 8 nucleotides match TRBD1. V dropped 4 bases and J dropped 11; count of bases not matched to a gene: 4. Germline CDR1 reads MDHEN; CDR2 reads SYDVKM. The CDR3 is made up of 11 amino acids. The chain's CDR3 is CASSWGQDKYF. The DNA of the CDR3 is TGTGCCAGCAGTTGGGGACAGGACAAGTACTTC.

This clonotype was found once. The rearrangement links TRBV20-1 to TRBJ2-3, with TRBD2 identical over 8 bases. From germline, CDR1 is DFQATT and CDR2 SNEGSKA (reference sequence). This CDR3 is 17 amino acids long. V was pared by 3 bases and J by 2 bases, with 13 bases of the junction left unmatched. CDR3 nucleotides: TGCAGTGCTAGTGACAGCGGGAGTTTATTTCCCACAGATACGCAGTATTTT. Protein: CSASDSGSLFPTDTQYF.

This clonotype came up a few times. This chain joins TRBV20-1 and TRBJ1-6; no clear D gene. CDR1 and CDR2 from the germline V gene are DFQATT and SNEGSKA (reference sequence). V shed 3 bases and J shed 8 bases, with 11 bases lying between them. The CDR3 consists of 13 residues. CDR3 in DNA: TGCAGTGCTAGTCCGAGTACCTATTCACCCCTCCACTTT. It yields the protein CSASPSTYSPLHF.

Regarding this clonotype: Germline is not matched at one junction end, which may reflect a read error. In nucleotides, the CDR3 is TGTGCCAGCAGCCCGACGCCTACTCCCTACGAGCAGCACTTC. Translation: CASSPTPTPYEQHF. The J gene is TRBJ2-7, the V gene TRBV4-2; no reliable D call. This CDR3 spans 14 amino acids. CDR1 and CDR2 from the germline V gene are LGHNA and YNFKEQ.

The table lists this clonotype with a few counts. Just one base apart from a much larger clone, this may be a read error. The V gene is TRBV10-3, the J gene TRBJ1-5; D not certain. The CDR3 length is 14 residues. V shed 2 bases and J shed 4 bases, with 9 bases lying between them. Germline V lookup: CDR1 ENHRY, CDR2 SYGVKD. The CDR3 sequence: CAISEGRENQPQHF. As DNA, the CDR3 is TGTGCCATCAGTGAGGGGCGGGAAAATCAGCCCCAGCATTTT.

This clonotype was found many times. This chain links TRBV19 with TRBJ1-5; D gene uncertain. The V gene's germline CDR1 is LNHDA and CDR2 SQIVND (reference sequence). This CDR3 spans 13 amino acids. V was cut by 7 bases and J by 2 bases, with 9 bases left in between. The CDR3 region is CASTVTRNQPQHF. CDR3 in DNA: TGTGCCAGTACGGTGACTCGCAATCAGCCCCAGCATTTT.

The V gene is TRBV6-2 or TRBV6-3, the J gene TRBJ1-1; D remains ambiguous. The germline CDR1 and CDR2 sequences are MNHEY and SVGEGT. The CDR3 is made up of 15 amino acids. Trimming removed 1 base at V and 1 base at J, with 10 bases between. CDR3 nucleotides: TGTGCCAGCAGTTACTTCGGCTCACCGAACACTGAAGCTTTCTTT. It encodes CASSYFGSPNTEAFF.

The chain uses TRBV11-2 and TRBJ2-3; 12 bases agree with TRBD1. The DNA end lines up better with TRBJ2-5; the J call may be wrong. The CDR3 contains 16 residues. In germline, CDR1 is SGHAT, CDR2 FQNNGV. Here the CDR3 DNA reads TGTGCCAGCAGCTTCCGGGACAGGGGGCGAGGGGAGACCCAGTACTTC. Translated, it gives CASSFRDRGRGETQYF.

The chain has TRBV3-1 and TRBJ2-1, with D unclear. V lost 4 bases and J lost 10, with 8 bases in between. This CDR3 is built from 11 residues. CDR1 is LGHDT, CDR2 YNNKEL, per germline (reference sequence). CDR3 nucleotide sequence: TGTGCCAGCAGCCTTGCCCGCGAGCAGTTCTTC. It translates to CASSLAREQFF.

The chain employs TRBV19 and TRBJ2-2; 8 bases map to TRBD2. V shed 2 bases and J 4 bases; nucleotides not matched to a gene: 6. The CDR3 loop spans 16 amino acids. The germline V gene encodes CDR1 LNHDA and CDR2 SQIVND (reference sequence). As DNA, the CDR3 is TGTGCCAGTAGTATAAGCGGGAGCCGAATCACCGGGGAGCTGTTTTTT. It specifies CASSISGSRITGELFF.

The chain employs TRBV3-1 and TRBJ2-7; 8 bases are a match to TRBD2. The CDR3 has 14 residues. The trim removed 6 bases at V and 5 bases at J, leaving 9 bases unmatched. CDR1 and CDR2 from the germline V gene are LGHDT and YNNKEL (reference sequence). Here the CDR3 reads CASSRTSGPHEQYF. The DNA for the CDR3 is TGTGCCAGCAGTCGAACTAGCGGACCGCACGAGCAGTACTTC.

Many counts were recorded for this clonotype. This chain joins TRBV5-1 and TRBJ2-1; no reliable D call. CDR3 length: 14 residues. Germline V CDR1 and CDR2: SGHRS, YFSETQ. V dropped 0 bases and J dropped 6 bases, with 10 bases sitting between them. The chain's CDR3 is CASSLGKWGNEQFF. The CDR3 nucleotides are TGCGCCAGCAGCTTGGGAAAATGGGGCAATGAGCAGTTCTTC. Complete variable domain (other parts from reference TRBV5-1 and TRBJ2-1): KAGVTQTPRYLIKTRGQQVTLSCSPISGHRSVSWYQQTPGQGLQFLFEYFSETQRNKGNFPGRFSGRQFSNSRSEMNVSTLELGDSALYLCASSLGKWGNEQFFGPGTRLTVL.

This clonotype came up many times. The J gene is TRBJ2-1, the V gene TRBV28; possibly TRBD1 or TRBD2 for D (6 bases each). The V and J ends lost 7 bases and 8 bases respectively, with 15 bases between them. The CDR3 is 13 amino acids. Per germline, CDR1 MDHEN and CDR2 SYDVKM. The CDR3 here is CASTVTGGHEQFF. CDR3 coding DNA: TGTGCCAGCACCGTCACCGGGGGCCATGAGCAGTTCTTC.

This clonotype was seen many times. V gene TRBV7-2 combines with J gene TRBJ1-1; TRBD1 is a possible D gene (6 bases). Germline V gene sequence: CDR1 SGHTA, CDR2 FQGNSA. Between the trimmed V and J ends, which lost 7 bases and 4 bases, there was a span of 16 bases. The CDR3 contains 14 residues. CDR3 in DNA: TGTGCCAGCACCCGGGGGGGGGCGTCCACTGAAGCTTTCTTT. Translating gives CASTRGGASTEAFF.

V usage is TRBV7-9 and J usage is TRBJ2-3; 7 bases are shared with TRBD2. CDR1 and CDR2 from the germline V gene are SEHNR and FQNEAQ (reference sequence). Trimming removed 5 bases from V and 2 bases from J; junction bases left unmatched: 19. The CDR3 sequence is 19 residues long. In DNA form, the CDR3 reads TGTGCCAGCAGCCAACACCAAGCGGGGATCTCAGAAATCACAGATACGCAGTATTTT. Encoded protein: CASSQHQAGISEITDTQYF.

The V call is TRBV5-1, the J call TRBJ2-3, with 15 nucleotides matching TRBD2. Gene TRBJ2-7 matches the end of the DNA better, so the J call may be wrong. Germline V gives CDR1 SGHRS, CDR2 YFSETQ. This CDR3 is built from 17 residues. The DNA of the CDR3 is TGCGCCAGCACCGAGGGGACTAGCGGGAGGAGCTCCTACGAGCAGTACTTC. Its protein product is CASTEGTSGRSSYEQYF.